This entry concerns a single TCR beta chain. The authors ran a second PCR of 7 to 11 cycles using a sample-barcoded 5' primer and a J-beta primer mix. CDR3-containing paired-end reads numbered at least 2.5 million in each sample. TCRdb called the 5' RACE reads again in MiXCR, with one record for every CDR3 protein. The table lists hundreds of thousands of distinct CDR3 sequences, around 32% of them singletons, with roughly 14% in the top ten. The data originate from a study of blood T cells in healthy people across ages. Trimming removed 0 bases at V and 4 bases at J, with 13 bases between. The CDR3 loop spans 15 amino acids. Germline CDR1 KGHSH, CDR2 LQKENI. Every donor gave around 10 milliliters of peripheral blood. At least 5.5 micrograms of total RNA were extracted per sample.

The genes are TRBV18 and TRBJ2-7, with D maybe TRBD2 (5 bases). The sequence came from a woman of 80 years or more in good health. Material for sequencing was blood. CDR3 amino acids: CASSPPSVARYEQYF. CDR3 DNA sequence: TGTGCCAGCTCACCACCGTCGGTAGCGCGGTACGAGCAGTACTTC.